Below, 23 T cell receptor beta chains from the same sample are listed, as sequenced in a study of cytomegalovirus exposure and HLA in healthy donors (dated by TCRdb to about 2017). The library was generated by the immunoSEQ multiplex PCR assay. The multiplex PCR relied on a mix of 60 forward primers for TCR Vbeta segments and 13 reverse primers for TCR Jbeta segments. What TCRdb holds here is the immuneACCESS table cut down to in-frame rearrangements. Part of the clones is not present; checked against another copy, under half of the missing clones reflect an unresolved V gene, and the others are unexplained. This sample has about 190,000 clones in its table, and 81% of those were observed once. The ten top clones hold around 4% of the sample. The sequencing input was PBMCs. The origin of the receptors is a man aged 50-60 years in good health and CMV-seronegative.

This clone was observed a handful of times. This chain connects TRBV7-9 to TRBJ2-2, with a possible D match to TRBD2 (6 bases). Germline V gene lookup returns CDR1 SEHNR and CDR2 FQNEAQ (reference sequence). Deletions cut 5 bases from V and 0 bases from J, with 10 bases between. This CDR3 has 15 residues. CDR3 region: CASSKGLTNTGELFF. The DNA for the CDR3 is TGTGCCAGCAGCAAGGGACTGACGAACACCGGGGAGCTGTTTTTT. The full variable domain, rest sourced from reference TRBV7-9 and TRBJ2-2, is DTGVSQNPRHKITKRGQNVTFRCDPISEHNRLYWYRQTLGQGPEFLTYFQNEAQLEKSRLLSDRFSAERPKGSFSTLEIQRTEQGDSAMYLCASSKGLTNTGELFFGEGSRLTVL.

The chain recombines TRBV18 with TRBJ2-1, with 9 bases matching TRBD2. The CDR3 is 14 amino acids. V shed 6 bases and J 6 bases; nucleotides not matched to a gene: 6. CDR1 is KGHSH, CDR2 LQKENI, per germline. The CDR3 spells CASSPLAGTNEQFF. In nucleotides, the CDR3 is TGTGCCAGCTCTCCCCTAGCGGGGACCAATGAGCAGTTCTTC.

The V and J genes are TRBV27 and TRBJ2-7; maybe TRBD1 (6 bases). Per germline, CDR1 MNHEY and CDR2 SMNVEV (reference sequence). The V end was cut by 3 bases, the J end by 4 bases, with 13 bases between. The CDR3 is 14 amino acids. The CDR3 spells CASSFRAGAYEQYF. In nucleotides, the CDR3 is TGTGCCAGCAGTTTTAGGGCAGGGGCGTACGAGCAGTACTTC.

This clone has a single count. The chain carries TRBV5-1 and TRBJ1-1; perhaps TRBD1 as D (6 bases). Germline CDR1 reads SGHRS; CDR2 reads YFSETQ. The CDR3 runs to 15 residues. Trimming took 0 bases from V and 4 from J, leaving 13 bases between them. This CDR3 reads CASSLAGGRGTEAFF. CDR3 sequence (DNA): TGCGCCAGCAGCTTGGCCGGGGGGCGCGGCACTGAAGCTTTCTTT.

This chain links TRBV5-1 with TRBJ2-3; D may be TRBD1 (6 bases). The CDR3 contains 15 residues. Germline V CDR1 and CDR2: SGHRS, YFSETQ. V lost 2 bases and J 6 bases, leaving 16 bases between the germline ends. In DNA form, the CDR3 reads TGCGCCAGCAGCTTACAGGGAGCCGGGCCGGATACGCAGTATTTT. This translates into CASSLQGAGPDTQYF.

This clone is a singleton in its sample. V usage is TRBV28 and J usage is TRBJ1-3, with a tentative D call TRBD1 (5 bases). There are 16 residues in the CDR3. Trimming cost V 5 bases and J 0 bases, with 14 bases left between them. Germline-derived CDR1 and CDR2 are MDHEN and SYDVKM. In DNA, the CDR3 is TGTGCCAGCAGTAGACCTGACAGCATCTCTGGAAACACCATATATTTT. This codes for CASSRPDSISGNTIYF.

V is TRBV29-1 and J is TRBJ2-3; D gene unclear. V was trimmed by 5 bases and J by 6 bases, leaving 6 bases between them. The germline V gene has CDR1 SQVTM and CDR2 ANQGSEA. The CDR3 has 10 amino acids. The CDR3 reads CSVYRDTQYF. The CDR3 region has the DNA TGCAGCGTTTACCGGGATACGCAGTATTTT.

The J gene is TRBJ2-6, the V gene TRBV18, with TRBD1 matching 11 bases. The CDR3 is 18 residues long. The germline V gene encodes CDR1 KGHSH and CDR2 LQKENI. J gave up 2 bases and V 4 bases, and 7 bases lay outside the gene matches. CDR3 in amino acids: CASSLMDRGRAGANVLTF. The CDR3 DNA reads as TGTGCCAGCTCACTAATGGACAGGGGGCGTGCTGGGGCCAACGTCCTGACTTTC.

The chain recombines TRBV6-1 with TRBJ1-2, with 7 bases matching TRBD1. CDR1 and CDR2 from the germline V gene are MNHNS and SASEGT. After removal of 3 bases from V and 6 bases from J, the junction contained 7 bases not matched to a gene. The CDR3 runs to 14 residues. Here the CDR3 reads CASSESGGLDGYTF. The CDR3 DNA follows: TGTGCCAGCAGTGAGTCAGGGGGTTTGGATGGCTACACCTTC.

This clone was counted a single time. V is TRBV4-3 and J is TRBJ2-2; a weak D match, TRBD1 (5 bases). CDR1 is LGHNA and CDR2 is YSLEER in the germline V gene. The CDR3 loop spans 16 amino acids. Trimming shortened V by 0 bases and J by 5 bases, and 13 bases separated the two germline ends. CDR3 region: CASSQELGASTGELFF. CDR3 bases: TGCGCCAGCAGCCAAGAGTTAGGGGCCTCAACCGGGGAGCTGTTTTTT.

The chain links TRBV2 to TRBJ2-7; D is uncertain. The germline V gene encodes CDR1 SNHLY and CDR2 FYNNEI. The ends were cut back, 5 bases at V and 5 bases at J, with 19 bases in the middle. This CDR3 region has 15 residues. Written as DNA, the CDR3 is TGTGCCAGCAGTACGCCGGGTTCCTTGATCAACGAGCAGTACTTC. Its protein is CASSTPGSLINEQYF.

The rearrangement links TRBV11-2 to TRBJ2-3, with D unclear. Germline CDR1 and CDR2: SGHAT and FQNNGV. The CDR3 covers 11 residues. The ends were cut back, 8 bases at V and 5 bases at J, with 8 bases in the middle. The DNA for the CDR3 is TGTGCCAGCGCGAGTATAGATACGCAGTATTTT. Protein sequence: CASASIDTQYF.

The rearrangement uses TRBV13 and TRBJ1-1; 10 bases are a match to TRBD1. The V gene end was trimmed by 4 bases and the J gene end by 4 bases; junction bases not matched to a gene: 3. The germline CDR1 and CDR2 sequences are PRHDT and FYEKMQ (reference sequence). This CDR3 region has 14 residues. The CDR3 bases are TGTGCCAGCAGCTCCGGGACAGGGGCCACTGAAGCTTTCTTT. Its translation is CASSSGTGATEAFF.

The chain recombines TRBV25-1 with TRBJ1-4; D unresolved. The CDR3 length is 12 residues. The germline V and J ends were trimmed by 4 bases and 8 bases, with 8 bases remaining between them. CDR1 and CDR2 from the germline V gene are MGHDK and SYGVNS. The CDR3 coding sequence is TGTGCCAGCAGTGGCCCTGGCGAAAAACTGTTTTTT. This codes for CASSGPGEKLFF.

This clone was counted once. This sequence joins TRBV4-2 and TRBJ2-1; 14 bases are shared with TRBD2. V shed 4 bases and J 6 bases; nucleotides not matched to a gene: 8. The CDR3 has 17 residues. Germline CDR1 reads LGHNA; CDR2 reads YNFKEQ. The CDR3 nucleotides are TGTGCCAGCAGCCGTGGGACTAGCGGGGGCCCTTTCAATGAGCAGTTCTTC. Residues: CASSRGTSGGPFNEQFF.

The chain recombines TRBV5-6 with TRBJ1-2, with 11 bases matching TRBD1. Germline loops: CDR1 SGHDT, CDR2 YYEEEE. This CDR3 region has 16 residues. J was trimmed by 5 bases and V by 4 bases; bases with no gene match: 10. The chain's CDR3 is CASSNGTGGRRYGYTF. Written as DNA, the CDR3 is TGTGCCAGCAGCAACGGGACAGGGGGAAGGAGGTATGGCTACACCTTC.

CDR3 coding DNA: TGTGCCAGTAGTATAGATGGGGGACAGGGGCGGCCCCAGCATTTT. Translating gives CASSIDGGQGRPQHF. The J gene is TRBJ1-5, the V gene TRBV19; 10 bases match TRBD1. The CDR3 runs to 15 residues. Germline assignment: CDR1 LNHDA and CDR2 SQIVND (reference sequence). Trimming removed 0 bases from V and 9 bases from J; junction bases left unmatched: 5.

The rearrangement links TRBV12-5 to TRBJ2-7, with 8 bases fitting TRBD2. The CDR3 spans 16 residues. CDR1 LGHNT and CDR2 FRNRAP come from the germline V gene. J gave up 4 bases and V 0 bases, and 8 bases lay outside the gene matches. CDR3 sequence reads: CASGLVFSGGQYEQYF. CDR3 in DNA: TGTGCTAGTGGTTTGGTATTCAGCGGGGGACAATACGAGCAGTACTTC.

This chain joins TRBV30 and TRBJ1-1; D remains unclear. V was cut by 4 bases and J by 0 bases, with 6 bases left in between. The germline V gene has CDR1 GTSNPN and CDR2 SVGIG (reference sequence). The CDR3 has 12 residues. Here the CDR3 DNA reads TGTGCCTGGAAACTAATGAACACTGAAGCTTTCTTT. It yields the protein CAWKLMNTEAFF.

This chain connects TRBV5-1 to TRBJ1-3; weak D call: TRBD1 (6 bases). CDR3 length equals 16 residues. V lost 3 bases and J lost 0, with 13 bases in between. Germline V gene sequence: CDR1 SGHRS, CDR2 YFSETQ. CDR3 nucleotides: TGCGCCAGCAGCTGGGGGACACAGAGCTCTGGAAACACCATATATTTT. This encodes CASSWGTQSSGNTIYF.

This clone was observed a few times. The chain has TRBV7-2 and TRBJ2-7, with D perhaps matching TRBD1 (6 bases). With 7 bases removed from V and 6 bases from J, the gap between germline ends came to 16 bases. The CDR3 has 13 amino acids. Germline loops: CDR1 SGHTA, CDR2 FQGNSA. The CDR3 loop reads CASIFSVGGEQYF. CDR3 nucleotide sequence: TGTGCCAGCATTTTTAGCGTAGGGGGCGAGCAGTACTTC.

This clone was seen just once. The chain has TRBV9 and TRBJ2-2; TRBD2 matches 8 bases. CDR3 length equals 16 residues. In germline, CDR1 is SGDLS, CDR2 YYNGEE. V was pared by 3 bases and J by 3 bases, with 7 bases of the junction left unmatched. This CDR3 is CASSAAGGGYTGELFF. CDR3 sequence (DNA): TGTGCCAGCAGCGCCGCAGGCGGGGGGTACACCGGGGAGCTGTTTTTT. Filled out from reference TRBV9 and TRBJ2-2, the complete variable domain reads DSGVTQTPKHLITATGQRVTLRCSPRSGDLSVYWYQQSLDQGLQFLIQYYNGEERAKGNILERFSAQQFPDLHSELNLSSLELGDSALYFCASSAAGGGYTGELFFGEGSRLTVL.

This chain links TRBV6-1 with TRBJ2-2; 7 bases are shared with TRBD1. This CDR3 is 14 amino acids long. Germline-derived CDR1 and CDR2 are MNHNS and SASEGT. The trim removed 6 bases at V and 6 bases at J, leaving 7 bases unmatched. In DNA, the CDR3 is TGTGCCAGCAGAGCCGGGACAGAAGCCGGGGAGCTGTTTTTT. Translating it yields CASRAGTEAGELFF.